Presented here are 7 T cell receptor beta chains from one specimen sequenced in a study of shared clonotypes between healthy human individuals (dated by TCRdb to about 2020). Library method: the immunoSEQ multiplex PCR assay. Here the immuneACCESS table is served through TCRdb, limited to in-frame sequences with V and J called. Missing clones are a known gap in these copies; in checked studies unresolved V genes cover under half, and the rest lacks a known reason. Present in this sample are 2 million to 2.5 million clones, around 95% of which were seen just once. Clones ranked in the top ten supply more than 0.1% of the sample. The material sequenced was naive CD4+ T cells sorted from blood. What this sample's cell subset or site label stands for: CD45RA+ positively selected. The origin of the receptors is a man younger than 30 in good health.

The chain is built from TRBV5-4 and TRBJ2-7; a possible D gene is TRBD1 (6 bases). Germline CDR1 SGHNT, CDR2 YYREEE (reference sequence). Trimming removed 4 bases at V and 0 bases at J, with 17 bases between. This CDR3 is 16 amino acids long. Written as DNA, the CDR3 is TGTGCCAGCAGCACTAAACAGGGTCTTTCCTCCTACGAGCAGTACTTC. It specifies CASSTKQGLSSYEQYF.

The V gene is TRBV6-1, the J gene TRBJ1-2; 9 positions agree with TRBD1. This CDR3 spans 15 amino acids. The V segment lost 6 bases and the J segment 5 bases; nucleotides outside the gene matches: 10. Germline-derived CDR1 and CDR2 are MNHNS and SASEGT. The CDR3 DNA reads TGTGCCAGCAGGGAGAGGACAGGGGCCGAGTATGGCTACACCTTC. It encodes CASRERTGAEYGYTF.

This chain uses TRBV19 with TRBJ1-1; the D is unclear. The V end lost 10 bases, the J end lost 1 base, and 13 bases lay between the germline ends. The germline V gene encodes CDR1 LNHDA and CDR2 SQIVND (reference sequence). The CDR3 spans 13 residues. The CDR3 here is CATQRAANTEAFF. In DNA form, the CDR3 reads TGTGCCACCCAACGGGCGGCGAACACTGAAGCTTTCTTT.

This chain uses TRBV10-3 with TRBJ1-3; a weak D match, TRBD1 (5 bases). The CDR3 covers 17 residues. Per the germline V gene, CDR1 is ENHRY and CDR2 is SYGVKD. Trimming removed 1 base at V and 4 bases at J, with 17 bases between. The CDR3 region is CAISEFAIGVVGNTIYF. The CDR3 DNA reads TGTGCCATCAGTGAGTTCGCTATAGGGGTCGTCGGAAACACCATATATTTT.

Comment on this clone: Additional DNA sequences in this sample encode the identical CDR3. The chain links TRBV7-2 to TRBJ2-3; no firm D call. Germline CDR1 SGHTA, CDR2 FQGNSA. The CDR3 spans 15 residues. Deletions cut 6 bases from V and 0 bases from J, with 13 bases between. CDR3 residues: CASSLDGLSTDTQYF. The CDR3 DNA follows: TGTGCCAGCAGTTTGGATGGTCTAAGCACAGATACGCAGTATTTT.

The genes are TRBV7-2 and TRBJ2-7, with 7 nucleotides matching TRBD1. V lost 4 bases and J lost 1; bases outside the gene matches: 7. The CDR3 is made up of 15 amino acids. From germline, CDR1 is SGHTA and CDR2 FQGNSA. The chain's CDR3 is CASSSPTGQSYEQYF. The CDR3, as DNA: TGTGCCAGCAGCTCGCCAACGGGACAGTCCTACGAGCAGTACTTC.

V gene TRBV10-3 combines with J gene TRBJ1-2; D ambiguous. The V end lost 4 bases, the J end lost 5 bases, and 11 bases lay between the germline ends. This CDR3 region has 13 residues. Germline loops: CDR1 ENHRY, CDR2 SYGVKD. This CDR3 reads CAISVGWGYGYTF. In DNA, the CDR3 is TGTGCCATCAGTGTGGGCTGGGGATATGGCTACACCTTC.